This T cell receptor (beta chain) was recorded in a study of blood T cell repertoires in COVID-19. CDR3 length: 15 residues. Germline V gives CDR1 MDHEN, CDR2 SYDVKM. Germline trimming cut 4 bases from V and 4 bases from J; bases unmatched to any gene: 9. The count of this clone is one. Authors' analysis steps: Amplifying reference gene primers gave estimates of nucleated cell counts. Data came from immunoSEQ multiplex PCR; TCRdb stores just in-frame clones and leaves some out. For V, J and clone size, that table is used; D and trimming come from the DNA. The sample contains 250,000 to 350,000 clones, more than 85% of which appear only once.

Input material: PBMCs or T cells enriched from blood (not recorded which). The chain carries TRBV28 and TRBJ2-7; TRBD1 matches at 8 bases. This clonotype originated in a woman in her twenties or thirties who had recovered from COVID-19. The chain's CDR3 is CASSSGQGLSYEQYF. CDR3 in DNA: TGTGCCAGCAGTTCCGGACAGGGACTCAGTTACGAGCAGTACTTC.